This TCR beta chain was captured by sequencing in a study of blood T cell repertoires in COVID-19. Background on the study: PBMCs, B-cell-depleted T cells, or T cells were the source of the cDNA or gDNA that made up the material.

With V trimmed by 6 bases and J by 7 bases, 9 bases remained unmatched. The CDR3 is 16 residues long. Germline V gene data show CDR1 as SNHLY and CDR2 as FYNNEI. The authors' processing: It was from reference gene primer amplification that nucleated cell counts were estimated. The repertoire was sequenced with immunoSEQ multiplex PCR; TCRdb's copy has only in-frame clones and lacks some. V and J calls and clone size are those listed in that table; D and trimming were worked out from the DNA. This sample carries some 460,000 clones, 87% of them seen once, and the ten largest clones take just under 2%. Individuals drawn from 20 to 30 US areas were roughly 18 to 100 years old. Participants reported their clinical history, and cohort assignment relied on those reports.

The V gene is TRBV2, the J gene TRBJ1-6; the match to TRBD1 covers 10 bases. The TCR was taken from a woman under 30 with acute COVID-19. The sample taken for sequencing was PBMCs or T cells enriched from blood (not recorded which). CDR3 sequence (DNA): TGTGCCAGCAGGAGGGACAGGGGCGTTCTAAATTCACCCCTCCACTTT. It encodes CASRRDRGVLNSPLHF.